The present entry profiles one T cell receptor (beta chain) with its context. Its target is not known. These data originate in a study of T cell repertoires in cytomegalovirus infection. At the level of the study: HLA-B-restricted CMV epitopes that are well studied, plus recently identified HLA-C-restricted ones, were used by the study. Matching HLA type, along with CMV infection, was indicated by public TCR beta signatures. Broader study findings: Identification of carriers of CMV plus the relevant HLA was performed using cumulative public TCR beta family frequency. Dominant in the ex vivo response were TCR beta clonotypes restricted by HLA-C and specific for CMV.

TCRdb recomputed calls from the reads with MiXCR, one row per CDR3 protein. The sample records approximately 70,000 distinct CDR3 sequences, roughly 20% being singletons. CDR1 is SGHTA, CDR2 FQGTGA, per germline. Trimming at V came to 5 bases and at J to 3 bases, leaving 10 bases not matched to a gene. CDR3 length: 15 amino acids. The chain couples TRBV7-3 to TRBJ2-7; TRBD1 matches 7 bases. This sequence originates from a human donor in good health (CMV status not recorded). Some clones in this sample may be carry-over from other donors' samples. This specimen consisted of CD8+ T cells from cultured PBMCs, obtained from culture after CMV antigen stimulation. Written as DNA, the CDR3 is TGTGCCAGCAGCCTGTCGGGACAGATGAGCTACGAGCAGTACTTC. Amino acids: CASSLSGQMSYEQYF.